Listed here are 2 T cell receptor beta chains from one sample, sequenced in a study of shared clonotypes between healthy human individuals. Terminally differentiated effector memory CD45RA+ cells were excluded by CCR7 positive selection of CD45RO-negative cells. Method: immunoSEQ multiplex PCR; TCRdb's copy keeps in-frame clones and lacks some. The repertoire holds about 800,000 clones, approximately 97% seen once, with approximately 0.2% in the top ten. The sequencing input was naive CD8+ T cells sorted from blood. The receptors shown here come from a man aged 25-40 years in good health.

The table lists this clone with a count of one. This chain uses TRBV7-9 with TRBJ2-7; a possible D gene is TRBD1 (6 bases). V was cut by 5 bases and J by 1 base, with 12 bases left in between. CDR3 length: 14 residues. Germline V gene lookup returns CDR1 SEHNR and CDR2 FQNEAQ (reference sequence). In DNA form, the CDR3 reads TGTGCCAGCAGCCCGGACAGCCCTTCCTACGAGCAGTACTTC. It specifies CASSPDSPSYEQYF.

V gene TRBV7-9 combines with J gene TRBJ1-5; D gene ambiguous. The CDR3 sequence is 13 residues long. Per the germline V gene, CDR1 is SEHNR and CDR2 is FQNEAQ (reference sequence). Between the trimmed V and J ends, which lost 7 bases and 2 bases, there was a span of 9 bases. This CDR3 reads CASTRGGNQPQHF. The CDR3 DNA sequence: TGTGCCAGCACCCGCGGGGGCAATCAGCCCCAGCATTTT. Full variable domain (remainder filled in from reference TRBV7-9 and TRBJ1-5): DTGVSQNPRHKITKRGQNVTFRCDPISEHNRLYWYRQTLGQGPEFLTYFQNEAQLEKSRLLSDRFSAERPKGSFSTLEIQRTEQGDSAMYLCASTRGGNQPQHFGDGTRLSIL.